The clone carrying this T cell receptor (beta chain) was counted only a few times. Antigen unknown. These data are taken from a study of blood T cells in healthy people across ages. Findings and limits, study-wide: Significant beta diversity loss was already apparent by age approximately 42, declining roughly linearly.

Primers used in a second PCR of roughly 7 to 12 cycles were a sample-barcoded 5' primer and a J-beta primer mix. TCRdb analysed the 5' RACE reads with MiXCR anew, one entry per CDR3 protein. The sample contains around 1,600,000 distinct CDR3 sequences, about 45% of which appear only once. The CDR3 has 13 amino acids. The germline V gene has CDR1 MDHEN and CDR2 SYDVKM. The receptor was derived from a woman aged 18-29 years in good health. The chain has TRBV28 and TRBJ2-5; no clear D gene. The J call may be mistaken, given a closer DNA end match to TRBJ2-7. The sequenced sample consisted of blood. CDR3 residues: CASSPDPYYEQYF. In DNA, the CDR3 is TGTGCCAGCAGCCCCGACCCATACTACGAGCAGTACTTC.